These 2 T cell receptor beta chains came from one sample sequenced in a study of cytomegalovirus exposure and HLA in healthy donors. Use of 60 Vbeta and 13 Jbeta primers characterized the PCR. The data were produced by immunoSEQ multiplex PCR, yet TCRdb's version contains in-frame clones alone and is incomplete. The table includes about 190,000 clones, around 86% detected once. Input material: PBMCs. The receptors were sampled from a young man in good health and CMV-seronegative.

The rearrangement uses TRBV15 and TRBJ1-5; D perhaps matches TRBD1 (5 bases). The CDR3 sequence is 15 residues long. V was trimmed by 1 base and J by 5 bases, leaving 12 bases between them. Per the germline V gene, CDR1 is LNHNV and CDR2 is YYDKDF (reference sequence). The CDR3 is CATSRVLGGDQPQHF. DNA of the CDR3: TGTGCCACCAGCAGAGTCTTGGGAGGGGATCAGCCCCAGCATTTT.

This chain connects TRBV25-1 to TRBJ2-5; possible D gene TRBD1, 6 bases. The CDR3 is 14 residues long. V dropped 5 bases and J dropped 1 base, with 11 bases sitting between them. Germline V lookup: CDR1 MGHDK, CDR2 SYGVNS. CDR3 nucleotides: TGTGCCAGCAGTCCCAACAGGGTCCAAGAGACCCAGTACTTC. Protein sequence: CASSPNRVQETQYF.